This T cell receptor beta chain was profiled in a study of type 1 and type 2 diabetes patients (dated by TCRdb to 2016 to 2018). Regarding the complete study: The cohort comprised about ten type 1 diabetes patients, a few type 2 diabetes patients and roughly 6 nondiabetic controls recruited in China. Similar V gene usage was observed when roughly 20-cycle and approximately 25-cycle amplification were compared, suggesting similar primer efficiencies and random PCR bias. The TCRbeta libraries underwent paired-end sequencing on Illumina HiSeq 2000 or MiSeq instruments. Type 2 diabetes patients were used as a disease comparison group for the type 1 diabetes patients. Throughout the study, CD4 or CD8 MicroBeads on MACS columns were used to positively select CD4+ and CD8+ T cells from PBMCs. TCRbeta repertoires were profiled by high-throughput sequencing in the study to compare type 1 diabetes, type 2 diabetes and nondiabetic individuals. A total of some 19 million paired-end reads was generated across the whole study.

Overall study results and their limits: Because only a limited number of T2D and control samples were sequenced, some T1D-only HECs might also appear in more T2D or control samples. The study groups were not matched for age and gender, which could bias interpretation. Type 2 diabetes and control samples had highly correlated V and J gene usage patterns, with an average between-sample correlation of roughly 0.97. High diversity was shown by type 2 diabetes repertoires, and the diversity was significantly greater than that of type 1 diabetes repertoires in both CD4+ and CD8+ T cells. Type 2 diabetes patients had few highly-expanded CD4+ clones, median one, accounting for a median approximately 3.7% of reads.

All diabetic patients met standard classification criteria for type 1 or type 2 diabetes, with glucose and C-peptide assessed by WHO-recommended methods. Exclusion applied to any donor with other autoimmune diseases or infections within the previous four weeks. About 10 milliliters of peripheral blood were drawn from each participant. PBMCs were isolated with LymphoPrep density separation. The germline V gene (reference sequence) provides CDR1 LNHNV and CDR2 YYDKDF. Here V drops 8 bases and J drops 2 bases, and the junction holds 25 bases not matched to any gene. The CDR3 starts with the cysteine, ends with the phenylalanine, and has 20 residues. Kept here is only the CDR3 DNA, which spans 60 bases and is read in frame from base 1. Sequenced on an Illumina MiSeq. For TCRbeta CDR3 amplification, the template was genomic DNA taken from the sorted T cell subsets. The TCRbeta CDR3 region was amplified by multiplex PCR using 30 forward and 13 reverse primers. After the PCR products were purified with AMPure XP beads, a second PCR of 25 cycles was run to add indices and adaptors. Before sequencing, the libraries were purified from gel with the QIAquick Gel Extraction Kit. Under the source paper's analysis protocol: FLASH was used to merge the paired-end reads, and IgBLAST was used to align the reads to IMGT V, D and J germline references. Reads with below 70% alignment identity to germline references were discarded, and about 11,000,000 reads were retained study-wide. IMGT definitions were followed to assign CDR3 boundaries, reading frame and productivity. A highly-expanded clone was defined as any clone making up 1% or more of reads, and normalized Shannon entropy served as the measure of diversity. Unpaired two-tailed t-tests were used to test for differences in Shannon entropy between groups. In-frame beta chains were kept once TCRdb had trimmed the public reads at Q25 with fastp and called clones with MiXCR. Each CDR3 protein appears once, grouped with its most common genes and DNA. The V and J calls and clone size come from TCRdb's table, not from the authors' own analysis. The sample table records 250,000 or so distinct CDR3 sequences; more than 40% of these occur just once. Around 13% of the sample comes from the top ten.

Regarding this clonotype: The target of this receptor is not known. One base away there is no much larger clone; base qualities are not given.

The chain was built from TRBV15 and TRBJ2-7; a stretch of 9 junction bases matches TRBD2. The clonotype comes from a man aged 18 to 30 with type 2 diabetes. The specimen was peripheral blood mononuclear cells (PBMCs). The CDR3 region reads CATRKTGDLLAGKLTYEQYF. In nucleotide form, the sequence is TGTGCCACCCGAAAGACAGGAGACCTTCTAGCGGGGAAGCTTACCTACGAGCAGTACTTC.